This TCR beta chain was sequenced in a study of CD8+ T cells in alopecia areata. Sequencing used cDNA as its template, made by extracting RNA and reverse transcribing it. Data came from immunoSEQ multiplex PCR; TCRdb stores just in-frame clones and leaves some out. The sample yields hundreds of thousands of clones, roughly 63% seen once. Treatment defined: oral pan-JAK inhibitor, 5-10 mg twice daily. This clone was seen a few times. Sequencing used CD4+ T cells sorted from blood, obtained at week 52, from a patient treated with tofacitinib. This clonotype originated in a human donor with alopecia areata.

CDR3 coding DNA: TGTGCCAGCAGCGGGACTCGAGATACGCAGTATTTT. It translates to CASSGTRDTQYF. The chain has TRBV7-2 and TRBJ2-3; a weak D match, TRBD2 (6 bases). Trimming took 5 bases from V and 5 from J, leaving 8 bases between them. The CDR3 runs to 12 residues. From germline, CDR1 is SGHTA and CDR2 FQGNSA. Filled out from reference TRBV7-2 and TRBJ2-3, the complete variable domain reads GAGVSQSPSNKVTEKGKDVELRCDPISGHTALYWYRQSLGQGLEFLIYFQGNSAPDKSGLPSDRFSAERTGGSVSTLTIQRTQQEDSAVYLCASSGTRDTQYFGPGTRLTVL.